These T cell receptor beta chains were read from a single sample in a study of multiple sclerosis patients with progressive multifocal leukoencephalopathy. The data were produced by immunoSEQ multiplex PCR, yet TCRdb's version contains in-frame clones alone and is incomplete. The sample yields 25,000 to 30,000 clones, around nine tenths seen once. Sequenced material: PBMCs. Receptors originate from a human donor with multiple sclerosis. The CDR3 runs from the conserved cysteine through the conserved F or W. A D gene is named only where the DNA matches it firmly. Size is stated for part of the rows, as once, few or many counts, or as a class when the clone is expanded.

J gene: TRBJ1-1; D gene: -; V gene: TRBV19; clone size: few; CDR3 length: 14; CDR3 protein: CASSIRQASGEAFF; CDR3 DNA: TGTGCCAGTAGTATAAGACAGGCCTCGGGGGAAGCTTTCTTT
J gene: TRBJ1-3; D gene: -; V gene: TRBV9; clone size: -; CDR3 length: 14; CDR3 protein: CASSVGGGGNTIYF; CDR3 DNA: TGTGCCAGCAGCGTAGGCGGAGGGGGAAACACCATATATTTT
J gene: TRBJ2-3; D gene: TRBD1; V gene: TRBV28; clone size: -; CDR3 length: 13; CDR3 protein: CASLRQGADTQYF; CDR3 DNA: TGTGCTAGCTTGCGGCAGGGGGCGGATACGCAGTATTTT
J gene: TRBJ2-2; D gene: TRBD2; V gene: TRBV18; clone size: -; CDR3 length: 18; CDR3 protein: CASSYPTSGGRNTGELFF; CDR3 DNA: TGTGCCAGCTCATACCCGACTAGCGGGGGGCGGAACACCGGGGAGCTGTTTTTT
J gene: TRBJ2-3; D gene: -; V gene: TRBV5-1; clone size: -; CDR3 length: 14; CDR3 protein: CASSWADPGDTQYF; CDR3 DNA: TGCGCCAGCAGCTGGGCCGATCCGGGAGATACGCAGTATTTT
J gene: TRBJ2-5; D gene: -; V gene: TRBV7-7; clone size: -; CDR3 length: 14; CDR3 protein: CASSFSDTPGTQYF; CDR3 DNA: TGTGCTAGCAGCTTCTCCGACACACCGGGGACCCAGTACTTC
J gene: TRBJ2-7; D gene: -; V gene: TRBV5-1; clone size: -; CDR3 length: 14; CDR3 protein: CASSLSVLSYEQYF; CDR3 DNA: TGCGCCAGCAGCTTGTCAGTCCTCTCCTACGAGCAGTACTTC
J gene: TRBJ2-7; D gene: -; V gene: TRBV6-5; clone size: -; CDR3 length: 14; CDR3 protein: CASSYGTDLYEQYF; CDR3 DNA: TGTGCCAGCAGTTACGGGACGGATCTTTACGAGCAGTACTTC
J gene: TRBJ1-1; D gene: -; V gene: TRBV27; clone size: -; CDR3 length: 15; CDR3 protein: CASSTGDVPGVEAFF; CDR3 DNA: TGTGCCAGCAGTACCGGGGACGTTCCGGGGGTAGAAGCTTTCTTT
J gene: TRBJ2-1; D gene: TRBD1; V gene: TRBV4-3; clone size: -; CDR3 length: 14; CDR3 protein: CASSPDRFDNEQFF; CDR3 DNA: TGCGCCAGCAGCCCGGACAGGTTCGACAATGAGCAGTTCTTC
J gene: TRBJ2-7; D gene: TRBD2; V gene: TRBV15; clone size: -; CDR3 length: 16; CDR3 protein: CATSRPTSGDFYEQYF; CDR3 DNA: TGTGCCACCAGCAGGCCGACTAGCGGGGACTTTTACGAGCAGTACTTC
J gene: TRBJ1-2; D gene: -; V gene: TRBV9; clone size: -; CDR3 length: 15; CDR3 protein: CASTDPRDGGHGYTF; CDR3 DNA: TGTGCCAGCACCGACCCCAGGGATGGGGGTCATGGCTACACCTTC
J gene: TRBJ2-7; D gene: TRBD1; V gene: TRBV14; clone size: -; CDR3 length: 14; CDR3 protein: CASSRDRGLYEQYF; CDR3 DNA: TGTGCCAGCAGCCGAGACAGGGGACTTTACGAGCAGTACTTC
J gene: TRBJ2-6; D gene: -; V gene: TRBV7-3; clone size: -; CDR3 length: 15; CDR3 protein: CASSSGSSGANVLTF; CDR3 DNA: TGTGCCAGCAGCAGCGGATCCTCTGGGGCCAACGTCCTGACTTTC
J gene: TRBJ1-1; D gene: -; V gene: TRBV2; clone size: -; CDR3 length: 13; CDR3 protein: CASSWGAGAEAFF; CDR3 DNA: TGTGCCAGCAGTTGGGGGGCCGGGGCTGAAGCTTTCTTT
J gene: TRBJ2-3; D gene: TRBD1; V gene: TRBV29-1; clone size: -; CDR3 length: 19; CDR3 protein: CSAEFNPLPGQEYTDTQYF; CDR3 DNA: TGCAGCGCCGAATTTAACCCCTTACCGGGACAGGAGTACACAGATACGCAGTATTTT
J gene: TRBJ2-2; D gene: TRBD1; V gene: TRBV5-1; clone size: -; CDR3 length: 16; CDR3 protein: CASSPRTGGTTGELFF; CDR3 DNA: TGCGCCAGCAGCCCCAGGACAGGGGGGACCACCGGGGAGCTGTTTTTT
J gene: TRBJ1-2; D gene: -; V gene: TRBV7-3; clone size: -; CDR3 length: 15; CDR3 protein: CASSPIGGDNYGYTF; CDR3 DNA: TGTGCCAGCAGCCCCATCGGGGGGGATAACTATGGCTACACCTTC
J gene: TRBJ2-7; D gene: -; V gene: TRBV7-2; clone size: -; CDR3 length: 13; CDR3 protein: CASSLDMGYEQYF; CDR3 DNA: TGTGCCAGCAGCTTAGACATGGGCTACGAGCAGTACTTC
J gene: TRBJ1-2; D gene: TRBD1; V gene: TRBV5-5; clone size: -; CDR3 length: 13; CDR3 protein: CASSPTGNYGYTF; CDR3 DNA: TGTGCCAGCAGCCCGACAGGGAACTATGGCTACACCTTC
J gene: TRBJ2-5; D gene: -; V gene: TRBV11-3; clone size: -; CDR3 length: 15; CDR3 protein: CASSLDLAGLETQYF; CDR3 DNA: TGTGCCAGCAGCTTAGATTTGGCAGGGCTGGAGACCCAGTACTTC
J gene: TRBJ1-1; D gene: -; V gene: TRBV9; clone size: -; CDR3 length: 14; CDR3 protein: CASSVETENTEAFF; CDR3 DNA: TGTGCCAGCAGCGTAGAAACAGAGAACACTGAAGCTTTCTTT
J gene: TRBJ1-4; D gene: TRBD1; V gene: TRBV30; clone size: -; CDR3 length: 16; CDR3 protein: CAWSEPGQGFNEKLFF; CDR3 DNA: TGTGCCTGGAGCGAACCCGGACAGGGCTTTAATGAAAAACTGTTTTTT
J gene: TRBJ2-7; D gene: TRBD2; V gene: TRBV6-1; clone size: few; CDR3 length: 15; CDR3 protein: CASSELAGGSYEQYF; CDR3 DNA: TGTGCCAGCAGTGAACTAGCGGGGGGCTCCTACGAGCAGTACTTC
J gene: TRBJ2-1; D gene: -; V gene: TRBV18; clone size: -; CDR3 length: 14; CDR3 protein: CASSPQGTYNEQFF; CDR3 DNA: TGTGCCAGCTCACCACAGGGGACCTACAATGAGCAGTTCTTC
J gene: TRBJ2-5; D gene: -; V gene: TRBV15; clone size: -; CDR3 length: 16; CDR3 protein: CATSRDPRQIQETQYF; CDR3 DNA: TGTGCCACCAGCCGAGATCCGAGGCAGATCCAAGAGACCCAGTACTTC
J gene: TRBJ2-3; D gene: -; V gene: TRBV6-1; clone size: -; CDR3 length: 16; CDR3 protein: CASSDRGTVGTDTQYF; CDR3 DNA: TGTGCCAGCAGTGATCGGGGGACGGTGGGGACAGATACGCAGTATTTT
J gene: TRBJ1-2; D gene: -; V gene: TRBV5-5; clone size: -; CDR3 length: 13; CDR3 protein: CASSFRAANGYTF; CDR3 DNA: TGTGCCAGCAGCTTTCGGGCCGCCAATGGCTACACCTTC
J gene: TRBJ2-7; D gene: -; V gene: TRBV6-5; clone size: -; CDR3 length: 15; CDR3 protein: CASSVTGGDSYEQYF; CDR3 DNA: TGTGCCAGCAGTGTGACGGGGGGCGACTCCTACGAGCAGTACTTC
J gene: TRBJ2-1; D gene: TRBD1; V gene: TRBV7-6; clone size: -; CDR3 length: 16; CDR3 protein: CASSKGQGRTYNEQFF; CDR3 DNA: TGTGCCAGCAGCAAGGGACAGGGACGAACCTACAATGAGCAGTTCTTC
J gene: TRBJ1-6; D gene: TRBD1; V gene: TRBV4-3; clone size: few; CDR3 length: 16; CDR3 protein: CASSQAYRGGNSPLHF; CDR3 DNA: TGCGCCAGCAGCCAAGCGTACAGGGGTGGGAATTCACCCCTCCACTTT
J gene: TRBJ1-2; D gene: TRBD1; V gene: TRBV6-1; clone size: -; CDR3 length: 16; CDR3 protein: CASSDSLEGTDGGYTF; CDR3 DNA: TGTGCCAGCAGTGATTCTTTAGAAGGGACAGATGGGGGCTACACCTTC
J gene: TRBJ1-1; D gene: -; V gene: TRBV7-2; clone size: -; CDR3 length: 15; CDR3 protein: CASSYNRVEYTEAFF; CDR3 DNA: TGTGCCAGCAGTTACAACAGGGTGGAGTACACTGAAGCTTTCTTT
J gene: TRBJ1-1; D gene: -; V gene: TRBV7-3; clone size: -; CDR3 length: 14; CDR3 protein: CASSLSPGEGEAFF; CDR3 DNA: TGTGCCAGCAGCCTTAGCCCCGGGGAGGGTGAAGCTTTCTTT
J gene: TRBJ1-1; D gene: -; V gene: TRBV7-9; clone size: -; CDR3 length: 14; CDR3 protein: CASSHLTVNTEAFF; CDR3 DNA: TGTGCCAGCAGCCACCTGACAGTGAACACTGAAGCTTTCTTT
J gene: TRBJ2-6; D gene: -; V gene: TRBV7-2; clone size: -; CDR3 length: 16; CDR3 protein: CASSLGGKSGANVLTF; CDR3 DNA: TGTGCCAGCAGCTTAGGAGGGAAGTCTGGGGCCAACGTCCTGACTTTC
J gene: TRBJ1-2; D gene: TRBD1; V gene: TRBV4-1; clone size: once; CDR3 length: 15; CDR3 protein: CASSQGYRGGDGYTF; CDR3 DNA: TGCGCCAGCAGCCAAGGGTACAGGGGAGGGGATGGCTACACCTTC
J gene: TRBJ2-2; D gene: -; V gene: TRBV6-1; clone size: -; CDR3 length: 13; CDR3 protein: CASTPPMAGRLFF; CDR3 DNA: TGTGCCAGCACCCCCCCCATGGCAGGGAGGCTGTTTTTT
J gene: TRBJ2-5; D gene: -; V gene: TRBV7-9; clone size: -; CDR3 length: 14; CDR3 protein: CASSLSIGRETQYF; CDR3 DNA: TGTGCCAGCAGCTTATCCATCGGAAGGGAGACCCAGTACTTC
J gene: TRBJ1-6; D gene: -; V gene: TRBV18; clone size: once; CDR3 length: 15; CDR3 protein: CASSPPGSYNSPLHF; CDR3 DNA: TGTGCCAGCTCACCCCCCGGGTCCTATAATTCACCCCTCCACTTT
J gene: TRBJ1-5; D gene: TRBD1; V gene: TRBV5-4; clone size: -; CDR3 length: 17; CDR3 protein: CASSLSAGGGGNQPQHF; CDR3 DNA: TGTGCCAGCAGCTTGTCGGCAGGGGGCGGTGGCAATCAGCCCCAGCATTTT
J gene: TRBJ2-7; D gene: -; V gene: TRBV30; clone size: -; CDR3 length: 11; CDR3 protein: CAWSPGYEQYF; CDR3 DNA: TGTGCCTGGAGTCCGGGCTACGAGCAGTACTTC